Presented here are 23 T cell receptor beta chains from one specimen sequenced in a study of PD-1 blockade in classical Hodgkin lymphoma. No patient escaped relapse after autologous stem cell transplantation, and brentuximab vedotin exposure varied. Generated by immunoSEQ multiplex PCR, the TCRdb table keeps only in-frame clones and is missing some. The sample shows over 15,000 clones, roughly 82% of them seen only once. Source: peripheral blood mononuclear cells (PBMCs), taken before the second cycle of nivolumab. These receptors all come from a human donor with classical Hodgkin lymphoma.

The chain uses TRBV5-6 and TRBJ1-2; perhaps TRBD1 as D (6 bases). Trimming removed 0 bases at V and 8 bases at J, with 11 bases between. CDR3 length: 13 amino acids. Germline CDR1 SGHDT, CDR2 YYEEEE. CDR3 nucleotides: TGTGCCAGCAGCTTGGGGAACAGGGTAGGCTACACCTTC. As protein: CASSLGNRVGYTF.

This clone came up a few times. The V gene is TRBV5-4, the J gene TRBJ2-3; tentative D call: TRBD2 (7 bases). The CDR3 length is 16 residues. V was shortened by 3 bases and J by 2 bases, with 16 bases between the two germline ends. Germline CDR1 reads SGHNT; CDR2 reads YYREEE (reference sequence). CDR3: CASSSDAGANTDTQYF. In nucleotides, the CDR3 is TGTGCCAGCAGCTCGGACGCGGGGGCGAACACAGATACGCAGTATTTT.

V gene TRBV7-6 combines with J gene TRBJ1-2; the match to TRBD1 covers 9 bases. This CDR3 comprises 14 residues. The J segment lost 3 bases and the V segment lost 9 bases, leaving 8 bases of the junction unmatched. The germline gives CDR1 SGHVS, CDR2 FNYEAQ. The CDR3 is CASGDRDVDYGYTF. The DNA for the CDR3 is TGTGCCAGTGGGGACAGGGACGTTGACTATGGCTACACCTTC.

The J gene is TRBJ2-7, the V gene TRBV20-1, with D unclear. V was cut by 1 base and J by 5 bases, with 6 bases left in between. The CDR3 is 11 amino acids. Germline V gene data show CDR1 as DFQATT and CDR2 as SNEGSKA (reference sequence). Here the CDR3 reads CSARVRHEQYF. The CDR3 nucleotides read TGCAGTGCTAGAGTCCGGCACGAGCAGTACTTC.

V usage is TRBV6-5 and J usage is TRBJ1-4, with D perhaps matching TRBD1 (6 bases). Trimming stripped 7 bases from V and 0 bases from J, with 9 bases between. The germline V gene has CDR1 MNHEY and CDR2 SVGAGI. CDR3 size: 14 residues. CDR3 coding DNA: TGTGCCAGCAAAACAGGGTCAACTAATGAAAAACTGTTTTTT. It yields the protein CASKTGSTNEKLFF.

This chain joins TRBV6-6 and TRBJ2-7; possible D gene TRBD1, 5 bases. The CDR3 consists of 14 residues. Germline V gene sequence: CDR1 MNHNY, CDR2 SVGAGI (reference sequence). Trimming took 6 bases from V and 3 from J, leaving 15 bases between them. In DNA form, the CDR3 reads TGTGCCAGCAGGCACGACAGCCGCTACTACGAGCAGTACTTC. Protein sequence: CASRHDSRYYEQYF.

The V and J genes are TRBV10-3 and TRBJ2-2; 10 bases fit TRBD2. The CDR3 covers 17 residues. Germline lookup yields CDR1 ENHRY and CDR2 SYGVKD. The junction had 14 bases not matched to a gene; V was cut back by 10 bases and J by 3 bases. The CDR3 sequence is CATQRGGQIPDTGELFF. In nucleotides, the CDR3 is TGTGCCACTCAGCGGGGGGGCCAAATCCCCGACACCGGGGAGCTGTTTTTT.

This chain links TRBV7-2 with TRBJ2-7; tentative D call: TRBD1 (5 bases). Per germline, CDR1 SGHTA and CDR2 FQGNSA. The CDR3 covers 12 residues. Deletions cut 5 bases from V and 5 bases from J, with 10 bases between. Here the CDR3 reads CASSPLGHEQYF. The CDR3 DNA reads as TGTGCCAGCAGCCCCCTGGGGCACGAGCAGTACTTC.

CDR3 sequence: CASRPLVGSAQPQHF. The CDR3 nucleotides read TGTGCCAGTAGGCCGCTCGTGGGCTCCGCACAGCCCCAGCATTTT. The rearrangement links TRBV19 to TRBJ1-5; D unresolved. Deletions cut 6 bases from V and 7 bases from J, with 19 bases between. Germline V gene lookup returns CDR1 LNHDA and CDR2 SQIVND (reference sequence). This CDR3 region has 15 residues. Looking up the rest from reference TRBV19 and TRBJ1-5 gives the full variable domain: DGGITQSPKYLFRKEGQNVTLSCEQNLNHDAMYWYRQDPGQGLRLIYYSQIVNDFQKGDIAEGYSVSREKKESFPLTVTSAQKNPTAFYLCASRPLVGSAQPQHFGDGTRLSIL.

The chain has TRBV25-1 and TRBJ1-2, with D possibly matching TRBD1 (5 bases). The CDR3 spans 16 residues. Trimming removed 0 bases from V and 5 bases from J, with 16 bases in between. CDR1 and CDR2 from the germline V gene are MGHDK and SYGVNS. The CDR3 nucleotides are TGTGCCAGCAGTGAATACGGCGGCAGGGATTATTATGGCTACACCTTC. It encodes CASSEYGGRDYYGYTF.

The rearrangement joins TRBV15 to TRBJ2-4, with unresolved D. This CDR3 spans 16 amino acids. Germline CDR1 and CDR2: LNHNV and YYDKDF (reference sequence). V lost 4 bases and J 1 base, leaving 14 bases between the germline ends. CDR3 nucleotides: TGTGCCACCAGCAATCCACTCGGGCTGGCCAAAAACATTCAGTACTTC. This codes for CATSNPLGLAKNIQYF.

V usage is TRBV28 and J usage is TRBJ1-2; maybe TRBD1 (6 bases). This CDR3 contains 13 residues. Germline CDR1 and CDR2: MDHEN and SYDVKM. V lost 2 bases to trimming and J lost 3 bases, with 7 bases between them. CDR3 loop: CASSLAGDYGYTF. CDR3 DNA sequence: TGTGCCAGCAGTTTAGCAGGGGACTATGGCTACACCTTC.

This clone was seen only a few times. J is TRBJ1-2 and V is TRBV25-1, with 8 bases fitting TRBD1. Germline CDR1 is MGHDK and CDR2 is SYGVNS. J was trimmed by 8 bases and V by 3 bases; bases with no gene match: 5. The CDR3 is 13 residues long. Here the CDR3 reads CASSEPRTGGYTF. DNA of the CDR3: TGTGCCAGCAGTGAGCCCCGGACAGGGGGCTACACCTTC.

The J gene is TRBJ2-7, the V gene TRBV28; 8 bases fit TRBD1. Germline assignment: CDR1 MDHEN and CDR2 SYDVKM. CDR3 length: 16 amino acids. The J segment lost 2 bases and the V segment lost 7 bases, leaving 13 bases of the junction unmatched. The CDR3 bases are TGTGCCAGCACCCCTACGACAGGGGCCTCAACCTACGAGCAGTACTTC. Encoded protein: CASTPTTGASTYEQYF.

This clone was observed once. The CDR3 loop reads CASSSPAYGYTF. CDR3 bases: TGTGCCAGCAGTTCGCCGGCCTATGGCTACACCTTC. This rearrangement joins TRBV5-6 to TRBJ1-2, with unresolved D. The CDR3 totals 12 residues. V lost 5 bases, J lost 4 bases, and 9 bases lay in between. Germline V CDR1 and CDR2: SGHDT, YYEEEE.

V and J are TRBV29-1 and TRBJ1-1; 8 bases are a match to TRBD1. Germline loops: CDR1 SQVTM, CDR2 ANQGSEA. With V trimmed by 1 base and J by 4 bases, 14 bases remained unmatched. CDR3 size: 17 residues. The CDR3 loop is CSVEVVTDSRGPTEAFF. CDR3 sequence (DNA): TGCAGCGTTGAAGTCGTTACCGACTCCAGGGGGCCCACTGAAGCTTTCTTT.

This clone is classed as medium-sized. The V call is TRBV18, the J call TRBJ1-5, with D possibly being TRBD1 (5 bases). The CDR3 runs 14 residues. Looked up from germline, CDR1 is KGHSH and CDR2 is LQKENI. V was trimmed by 6 bases and J by 6 bases, leaving 15 bases between them. CDR3 coding DNA: TGTGCCAGCTCCCCCACGGGGGGGGGTCAGCCCCAGCATTTT. This codes for CASSPTGGGQPQHF.

The V call is TRBV30, the J call TRBJ2-7; D possibly uses TRBD1 or TRBD2 (5 bases each). The CDR3 covers 14 residues. Trimming removed 3 bases from V and 3 bases from J, with 15 bases in between. Germline loops: CDR1 GTSNPN, CDR2 SVGIG (reference sequence). CDR3 in DNA: TGTGCCTGGAGCCGCAACGGGGCAGGCTACGAGCAGTACTTC. Its translation is CAWSRNGAGYEQYF.

This chain links TRBV4-3 with TRBJ1-2; the D gene is possibly TRBD1 (6 bases). Trimming pared 0 bases from V and 3 bases from J, leaving 11 bases between. This CDR3 has 15 residues. The germline gives CDR1 LGHNA, CDR2 YSLEER. The CDR3 sequence: CASSQESGTYYGYTF. The CDR3 DNA reads as TGCGCCAGCAGCCAAGAATCCGGGACATACTATGGCTACACCTTC.

This clone was found once. V is TRBV7-9 and J is TRBJ1-1, with a possible D match to TRBD1 (5 bases). Germline V gene sequence: CDR1 SEHNR, CDR2 FQNEAQ (reference sequence). V gave up 3 bases and J gave up 3 bases, with 26 bases separating them. This CDR3 comprises 19 residues. CDR3: CASSFPTMTQLRGDTEAFF. CDR3 bases: TGTGCCAGCAGCTTTCCAACTATGACGCAACTCCGAGGGGACACTGAAGCTTTCTTT.

The CDR3 DNA follows: TGTGCCAGCAGCTTAATGAGGCAGGTCTACTATGGCTACACCTTC. It is translated as CASSLMRQVYYGYTF. The V call is TRBV7-9, the J call TRBJ1-2; the D is unclear. Germline values: CDR1 SEHNR, CDR2 FQNEAQ (reference sequence). Trimming took 2 bases from V and 3 from J, leaving 13 bases between them. The CDR3 totals 15 residues. The whole variable domain, filled in from reference TRBV7-9 and TRBJ1-2, reads DTGVSQNPRHKITKRGQNVTFRCDPISEHNRLYWYRQTLGQGPEFLTYFQNEAQLEKSRLLSDRFSAERPKGSFSTLEIQRTEQGDSAMYLCASSLMRQVYYGYTFGSGTRLTVV.

This CDR3 is CASSGGDSTDTQYF. The CDR3 nucleotides read TGTGCCAGCAGCGGGGGGGATAGCACAGATACGCAGTATTTT. V gene TRBV9 combines with J gene TRBJ2-3; possible D gene TRBD2, 6 bases. The germline gives CDR1 SGDLS, CDR2 YYNGEE. The CDR3 contains 14 residues. The V end was cut by 3 bases, the J end by 0 bases, with 8 bases between.

The chain employs TRBV5-5 and TRBJ2-3, with unresolved D. V was cut by 5 bases and J by 4 bases, with 11 bases left in between. Germline assignment: CDR1 SGHKS and CDR2 YYEKEE (reference sequence). The CDR3 totals 13 residues. The chain's CDR3 is CASSRQGADTQYF. The CDR3 region has the DNA TGTGCCAGCAGTCGGCAAGGTGCAGATACGCAGTATTTT. The complete variable domain, with remaining parts taken from reference TRBV5-5 and TRBJ2-3, reads DAGVTQSPTHLIKTRGQQVTLRCSPISGHKSVSWYQQVLGQGPQFIFQYYEKEERGRGNFPDRFSARQFPNYSSELNVNALLLGDSALYLCASSRQGADTQYFGPGTRLTVL.